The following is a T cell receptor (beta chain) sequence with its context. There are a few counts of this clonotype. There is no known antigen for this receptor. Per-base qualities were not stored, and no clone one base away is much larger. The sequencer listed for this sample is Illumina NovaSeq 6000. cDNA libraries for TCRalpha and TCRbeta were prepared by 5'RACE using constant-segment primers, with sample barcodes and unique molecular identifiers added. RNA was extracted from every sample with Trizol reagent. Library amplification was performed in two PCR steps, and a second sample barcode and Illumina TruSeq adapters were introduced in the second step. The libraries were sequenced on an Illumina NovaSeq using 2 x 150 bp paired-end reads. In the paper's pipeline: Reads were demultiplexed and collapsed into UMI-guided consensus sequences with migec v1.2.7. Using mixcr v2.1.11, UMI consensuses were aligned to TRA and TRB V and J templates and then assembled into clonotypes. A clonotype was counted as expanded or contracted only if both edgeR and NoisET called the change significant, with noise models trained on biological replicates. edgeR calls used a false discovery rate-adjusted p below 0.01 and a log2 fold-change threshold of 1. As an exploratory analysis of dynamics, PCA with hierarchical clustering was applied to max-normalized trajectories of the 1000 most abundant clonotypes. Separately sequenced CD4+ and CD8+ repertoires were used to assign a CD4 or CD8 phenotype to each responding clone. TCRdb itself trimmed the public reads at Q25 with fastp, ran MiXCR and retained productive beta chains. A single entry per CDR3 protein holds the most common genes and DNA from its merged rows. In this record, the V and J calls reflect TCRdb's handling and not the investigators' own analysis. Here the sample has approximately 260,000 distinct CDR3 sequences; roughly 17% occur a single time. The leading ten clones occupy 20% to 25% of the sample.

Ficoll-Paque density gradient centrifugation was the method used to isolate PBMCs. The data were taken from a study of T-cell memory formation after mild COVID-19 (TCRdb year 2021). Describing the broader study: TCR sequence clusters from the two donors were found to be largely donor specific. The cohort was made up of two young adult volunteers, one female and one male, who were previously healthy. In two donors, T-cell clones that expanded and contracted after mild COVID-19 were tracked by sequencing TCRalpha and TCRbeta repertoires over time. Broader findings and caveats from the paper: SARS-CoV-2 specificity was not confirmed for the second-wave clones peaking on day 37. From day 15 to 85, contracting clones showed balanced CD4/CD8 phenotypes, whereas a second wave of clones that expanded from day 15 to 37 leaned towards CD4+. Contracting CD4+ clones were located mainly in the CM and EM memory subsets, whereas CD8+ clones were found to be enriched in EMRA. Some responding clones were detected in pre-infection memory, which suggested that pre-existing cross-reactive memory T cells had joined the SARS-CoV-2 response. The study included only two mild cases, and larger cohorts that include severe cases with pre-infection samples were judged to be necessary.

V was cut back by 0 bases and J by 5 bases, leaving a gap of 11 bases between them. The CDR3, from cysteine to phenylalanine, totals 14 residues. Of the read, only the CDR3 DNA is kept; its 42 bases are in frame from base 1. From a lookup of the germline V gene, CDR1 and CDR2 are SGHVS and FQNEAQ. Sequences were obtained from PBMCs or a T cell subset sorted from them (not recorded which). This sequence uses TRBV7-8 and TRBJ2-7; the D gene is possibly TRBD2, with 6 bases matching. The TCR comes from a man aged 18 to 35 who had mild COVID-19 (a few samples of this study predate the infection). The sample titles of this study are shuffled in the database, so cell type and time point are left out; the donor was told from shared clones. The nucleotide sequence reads TGTGCCAGCAGCTTAGCGGCTAGCGCGCACGAGCAGTACTTC. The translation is CASSLAASAHEQYF. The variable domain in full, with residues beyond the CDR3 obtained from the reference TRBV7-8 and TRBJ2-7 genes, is GAGVSQSPRYKVAKRGQDVALRCDPISGHVSLFWYQQALGQGPEFLTYFQNEAQLDKSGLPSDRFFAERPEGSVSTLKIQRTQQEDSAVYLCASSLAASAHEQYFGPGTRLTVT.